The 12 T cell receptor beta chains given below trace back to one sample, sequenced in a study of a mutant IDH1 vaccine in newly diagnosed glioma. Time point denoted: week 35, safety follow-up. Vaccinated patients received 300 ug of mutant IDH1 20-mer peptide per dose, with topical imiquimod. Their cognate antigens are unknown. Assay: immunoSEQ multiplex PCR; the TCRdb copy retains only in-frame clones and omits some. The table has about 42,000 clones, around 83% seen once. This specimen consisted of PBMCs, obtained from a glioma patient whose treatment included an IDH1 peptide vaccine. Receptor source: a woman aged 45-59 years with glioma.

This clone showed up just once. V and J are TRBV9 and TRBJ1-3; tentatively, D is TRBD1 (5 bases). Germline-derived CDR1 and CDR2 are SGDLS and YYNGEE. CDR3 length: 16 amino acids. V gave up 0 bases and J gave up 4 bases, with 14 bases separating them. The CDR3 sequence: CASSVGVRGGGNTIYF. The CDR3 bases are TGTGCCAGCAGCGTAGGGGTGAGGGGAGGAGGAAACACCATATATTTT.

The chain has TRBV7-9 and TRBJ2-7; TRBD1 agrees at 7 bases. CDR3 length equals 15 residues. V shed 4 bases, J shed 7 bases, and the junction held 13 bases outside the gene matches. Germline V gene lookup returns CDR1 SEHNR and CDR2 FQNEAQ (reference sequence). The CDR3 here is CASSSTGPGFKEQYF. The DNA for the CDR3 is TGTGCCAGCAGCTCGACAGGGCCTGGATTTAAAGAGCAGTACTTC.

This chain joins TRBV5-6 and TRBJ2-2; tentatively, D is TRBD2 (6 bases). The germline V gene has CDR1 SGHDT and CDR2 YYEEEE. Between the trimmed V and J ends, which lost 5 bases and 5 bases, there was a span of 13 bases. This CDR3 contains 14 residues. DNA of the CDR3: TGTGCCAGCAGTGGGGACTTAGGGACCGGGGAGCTGTTTTTT. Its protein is CASSGDLGTGELFF.

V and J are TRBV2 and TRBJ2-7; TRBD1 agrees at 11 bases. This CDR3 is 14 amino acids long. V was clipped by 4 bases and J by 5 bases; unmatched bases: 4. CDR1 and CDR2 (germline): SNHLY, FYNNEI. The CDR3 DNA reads TGTGCCAGCAGTGGGACAGGGGGCGGGAACGAGCAGTACTTC. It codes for CASSGTGGGNEQYF. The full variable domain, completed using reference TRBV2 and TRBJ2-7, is EPEVTQTPSHQVTQMGQEVILRCVPISNHLYFYWYRQILGQKVEFLVSFYNNEISEKSEIFDDQFSVERPDGSNFTLKIRSTKLEDSAMYFCASSGTGGGNEQYFGPGTRLTVT.

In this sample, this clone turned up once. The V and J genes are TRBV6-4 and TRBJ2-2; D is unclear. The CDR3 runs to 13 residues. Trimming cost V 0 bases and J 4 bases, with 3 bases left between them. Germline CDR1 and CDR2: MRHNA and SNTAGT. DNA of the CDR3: TGTGCCAGCAGTGACTCGACCACCGGGGAGCTGTTTTTT. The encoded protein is CASSDSTTGELFF.

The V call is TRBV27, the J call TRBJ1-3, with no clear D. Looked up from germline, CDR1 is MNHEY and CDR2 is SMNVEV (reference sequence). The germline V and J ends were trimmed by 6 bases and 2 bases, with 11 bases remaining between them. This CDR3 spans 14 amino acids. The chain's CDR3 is CASRRAGTGNTIYF. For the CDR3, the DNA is TGTGCCAGCAGGAGGGCCGGGACTGGAAACACCATATATTTT.

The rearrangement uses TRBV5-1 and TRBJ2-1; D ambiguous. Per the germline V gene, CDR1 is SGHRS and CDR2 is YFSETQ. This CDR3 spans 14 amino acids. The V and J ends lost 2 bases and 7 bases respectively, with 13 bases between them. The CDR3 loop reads CASSFSPEWNEQFF. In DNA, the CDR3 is TGCGCCAGCAGCTTCTCCCCGGAGTGGAATGAGCAGTTCTTC.

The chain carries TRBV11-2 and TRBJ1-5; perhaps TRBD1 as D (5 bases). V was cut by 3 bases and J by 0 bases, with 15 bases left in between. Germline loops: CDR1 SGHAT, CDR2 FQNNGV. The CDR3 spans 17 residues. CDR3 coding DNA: TGTGCCAGCAGCTTCGGCCGGGACGGACATAGCAATCAGCCCCAGCATTTT. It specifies CASSFGRDGHSNQPQHF.

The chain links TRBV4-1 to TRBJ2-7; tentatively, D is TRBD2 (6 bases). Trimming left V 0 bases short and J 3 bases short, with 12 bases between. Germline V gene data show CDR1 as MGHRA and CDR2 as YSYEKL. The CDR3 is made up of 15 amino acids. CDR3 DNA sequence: TGCGCCAGCAGCCAAGATCCGGGACTTGGCTACGAGCAGTACTTC. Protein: CASSQDPGLGYEQYF.

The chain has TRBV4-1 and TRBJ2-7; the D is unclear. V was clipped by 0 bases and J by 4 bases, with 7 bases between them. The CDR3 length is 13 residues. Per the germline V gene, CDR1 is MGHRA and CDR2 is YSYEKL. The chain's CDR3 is CASSQEPWYEQYF. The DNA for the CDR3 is TGCGCCAGCAGCCAAGAACCGTGGTACGAGCAGTACTTC.

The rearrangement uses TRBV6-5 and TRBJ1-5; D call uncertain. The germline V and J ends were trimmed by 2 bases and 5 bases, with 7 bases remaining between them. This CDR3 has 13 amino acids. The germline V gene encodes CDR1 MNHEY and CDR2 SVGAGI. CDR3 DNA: TGTGCCAGCAGTTACGGGCAGCATCAGCCCCAGCATTTT. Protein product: CASSYGQHQPQHF.

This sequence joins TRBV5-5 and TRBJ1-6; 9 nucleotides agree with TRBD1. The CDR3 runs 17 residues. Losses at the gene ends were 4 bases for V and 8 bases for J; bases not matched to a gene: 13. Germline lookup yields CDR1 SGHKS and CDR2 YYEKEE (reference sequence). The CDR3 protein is CASSAETGGAVHSPLHF. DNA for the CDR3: TGTGCCAGCAGCGCGGAAACAGGGGGCGCGGTACATTCACCCCTCCACTTT.